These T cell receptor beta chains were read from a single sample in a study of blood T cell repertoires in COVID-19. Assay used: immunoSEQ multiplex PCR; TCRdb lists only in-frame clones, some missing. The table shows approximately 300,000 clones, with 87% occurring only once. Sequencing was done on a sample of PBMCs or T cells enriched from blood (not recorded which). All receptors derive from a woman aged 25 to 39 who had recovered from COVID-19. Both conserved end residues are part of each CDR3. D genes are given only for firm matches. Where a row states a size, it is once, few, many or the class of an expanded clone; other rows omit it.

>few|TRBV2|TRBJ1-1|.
TGTGCCAGCTCTGGGCAGTACAACACTGAAGCTTTCTTT
CASSGQYNTEAFF
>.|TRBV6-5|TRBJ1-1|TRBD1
TGTGCCAGCAGCCCCTCCCGGGACAGGGTTCAATTT
CASSPSRDRVQF
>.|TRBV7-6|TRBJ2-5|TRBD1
TGTGCCAGCCTAACAGGGGGCGCATTAGAGACCCAGTACTTC
CASLTGGALETQYF
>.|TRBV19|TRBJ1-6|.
TGTGCCACCGAGCGCGGAGCCGATTCACCCCTCCACTTT
CATERGADSPLHF
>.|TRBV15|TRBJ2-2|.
TGTGCCACCAGCAGAGTACTCGGGATAACCGGGGAGCTGTTTTTT
CATSRVLGITGELFF
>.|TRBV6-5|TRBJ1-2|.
TGTGCCAGCAGTTACAGCAGGTCAGCTAACTATGGCTACACCTTC
CASSYSRSANYGYTF
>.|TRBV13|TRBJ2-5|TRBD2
TGTGCCAGCAGCCTAGGTCCCTCGGGGGGGGTCCCAGAGACCCAGTACTTC
CASSLGPSGGVPETQYF
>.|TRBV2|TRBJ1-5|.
TGTGCCAGCACGGTGAGCAATCAGCCCCAGCATTTT
CASTVSNQPQHF
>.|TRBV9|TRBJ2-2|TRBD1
TGTGCCAGCAGCCGACAGGGCTCCGGGGAGCTGTTTTTT
CASSRQGSGELFF
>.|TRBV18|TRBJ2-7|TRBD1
TGTGCCAGCTCACCGGGGACAGGCGGCTACGAGCAGTACTTC
CASSPGTGGYEQYF
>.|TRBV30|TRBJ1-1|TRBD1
TGTGCCTGGAGTGGCACCTACAGGGGAGCGAGTGAAGCTTTCTTT
CAWSGTYRGASEAFF
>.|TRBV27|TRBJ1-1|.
TGTGCCAGCAGTGTTTACACGAACACTGAAGCTTTCTTT
CASSVYTNTEAFF
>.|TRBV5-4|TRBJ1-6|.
TGTGCCAGCAGCGACCTTTTTGGCGGGTATAATTCACCCCTCCACTTT
CASSDLFGGYNSPLHF
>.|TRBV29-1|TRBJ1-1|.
TGCAGCGCAGAAACACAGATCCCGAACACTGAAGCTTTCTTT
CSAETQIPNTEAFF
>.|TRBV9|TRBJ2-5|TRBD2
TGTGCCAGCAGCGTAGGAAGGACTAGCGGATACCAAGAGACCCAGTACTTC
CASSVGRTSGYQETQYF
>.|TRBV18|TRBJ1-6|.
TGTGCCAGCTCACCACTAGGTAGGGGTCTATGGAGCACACATTCACCCCTCCACTTT
CASSPLGRGLWSTHSPLHF
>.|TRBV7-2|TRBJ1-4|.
TGTGCCAGCAGCAAGTGGCTTAATGAAAAACTGTTTTTT
CASSKWLNEKLFF
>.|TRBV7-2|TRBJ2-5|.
TGTGCCAGCAGCTTAATAGCGGAGACCCAGTACTTC
CASSLIAETQYF
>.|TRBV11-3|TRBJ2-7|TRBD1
TGTGCCAGCAGCTTAGTATCCGGACAGGCCTTAGAGCAGTACTTC
CASSLVSGQALEQYF
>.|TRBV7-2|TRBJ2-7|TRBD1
TGTGCCAGCAGCATACCGGGACAGCCTACCTACGAGCAGTACTTC
CASSIPGQPTYEQYF
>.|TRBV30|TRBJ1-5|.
TGTGCCTGGAGTCTGTCGGTTAGCAATCAGCCCCAGCATTTT
CAWSLSVSNQPQHF
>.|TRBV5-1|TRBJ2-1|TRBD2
TGCGCCAGCAGCTCCCGGACTAGCGGGGGGACGGTTGAGCAGTTCTTC
CASSSRTSGGTVEQFF
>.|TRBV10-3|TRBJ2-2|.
TGTGCCATCAGTGAGACCCTACTAAAAAGTACCGGGGAGCTGTTTTTT
CAISETLLKSTGELFF
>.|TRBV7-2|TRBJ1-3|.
TGTGCCAGCAGCTTAGCTTCGTGGAGAAGCTCTGGAAACACCATATATTTT
CASSLASWRSSGNTIYF
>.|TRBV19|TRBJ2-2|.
TGTGCCAGTAGTGTTCTAGCGCCTACGAACACCGGGGAGCTGTTTTTT
CASSVLAPTNTGELFF
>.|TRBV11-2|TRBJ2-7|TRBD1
TGTGCCAGCAGGCAGGGGGCCTACGAGCAGTACTTC
CASRQGAYEQYF
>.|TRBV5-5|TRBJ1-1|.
TGTGCCAGCACCGACAGCGTTAACACTGAAGCTTTCTTT
CASTDSVNTEAFF
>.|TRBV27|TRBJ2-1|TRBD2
TGTGCCAGCATCCCCCTTCTCCTAGCGGGGGAATACAATGAGCAGTTCTTC
CASIPLLLAGEYNEQFF
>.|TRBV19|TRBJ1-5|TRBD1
TGTGCCAGTACTCCACAGGGGGCGCGTGCTCAGCCCCAGCATTTT
CASTPQGARAQPQHF
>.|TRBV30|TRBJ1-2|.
TGTGCCTGGAGTCGAGGGGGGGCTGGCTACACCTTC
CAWSRGGAGYTF
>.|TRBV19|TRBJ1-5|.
TGTGCCAGTAGTATAGCTTCTAGTGGGGCTGGTCAGCCCCAGCATTTT
CASSIASSGAGQPQHF
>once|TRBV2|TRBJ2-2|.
TGTGCCAGCACTAACTCGAACACCGGGGAGCTGTTTTTT
CASTNSNTGELFF
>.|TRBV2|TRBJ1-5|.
TGTGCCAGCAGTGAAGGAGCGGGTCGACGCCATCAGCCCCAGCATTTT
CASSEGAGRRHQPQHF
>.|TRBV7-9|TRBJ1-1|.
TGTGCCAGCAGCTTAGGTTCGGAAGCTTTCTTT
CASSLGSEAFF
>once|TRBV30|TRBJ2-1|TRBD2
TGTGCCTGGAGTCTTTGGGGTAGCGGGGCGAAAAGCTCCTACAATGAGCAGTTCTTC
CAWSLWGSGAKSSYNEQFF
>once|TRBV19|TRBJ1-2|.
TGTGCCAGTAGCTTCCGGGCAGGGGCTATGAGTGGTGGCTACACCTTC
CASSFRAGAMSGGYTF
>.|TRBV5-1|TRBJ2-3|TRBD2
TGCGCCAGCAGCCAAGGACTAGCGGGGGGCACAGATACGCAGTATTTT
CASSQGLAGGTDTQYF
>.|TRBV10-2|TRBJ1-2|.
TGCGCCAGCAGTGAGTCGGTATTAATTGACAGGAACTATGGCTACACCTTC
CASSESVLIDRNYGYTF
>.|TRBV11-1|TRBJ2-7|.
TGTGCCAGCAGCTCCACGACAGGTAGCTCATACGAGCAGTACTTC
CASSSTTGSSYEQYF
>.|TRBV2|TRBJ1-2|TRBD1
TGTGCCAGCAGTGAAGGGGGGGGACAGGGTCATGGCTACACCTTC
CASSEGGGQGHGYTF
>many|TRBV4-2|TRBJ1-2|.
TGTGCCAGCAGCCAAGATTTGCGGTATGGCTACACCTTC
CASSQDLRYGYTF
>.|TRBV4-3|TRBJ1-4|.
TGCGCCAGCAGCCAAAACACCGGGAATGAAAAACTGTTTTTT
CASSQNTGNEKLFF
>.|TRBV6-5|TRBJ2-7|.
TGTGCCAGCAGTTTACAGGACTACGAGCAGTACTTC
CASSLQDYEQYF
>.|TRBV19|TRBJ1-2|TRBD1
TGTGCCAGTAGTACCGGGACAGACGGTGGCTACACCTTC
CASSTGTDGGYTF
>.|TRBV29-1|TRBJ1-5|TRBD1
TGCAGCGTGATACAGGGGGGCAATCAGCCCCAGCATTTT
CSVIQGGNQPQHF
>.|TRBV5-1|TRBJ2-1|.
TGCGCCAGCAGCTTGGCGGGGTCCGATGAGCAGTTCTTC
CASSLAGSDEQFF
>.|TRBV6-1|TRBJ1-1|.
TGTGCCAGCAGTGAACTACAGGGATGGGGCACTGAAGCTTTCTTT
CASSELQGWGTEAFF
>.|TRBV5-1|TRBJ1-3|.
TGCGCCAGCAGCCCTTCGGGGGGGACGGCTGGAAACACCATATATTTT
CASSPSGGTAGNTIYF
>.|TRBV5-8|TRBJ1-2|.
TGTGCCAGCAGCTTTCGACTGTATGGCTACACCTTC
CASSFRLYGYTF
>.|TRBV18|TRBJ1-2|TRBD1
TGTGCCAGCTCACCGCTTACTGCCTGGGACAGGGGGACTAATTCTGGCTACACCTTC
CASSPLTAWDRGTNSGYTF
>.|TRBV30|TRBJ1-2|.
TGTGCCTGGAGTGTACCCGGTGGCTACACCTTC
CAWSVPGGYTF
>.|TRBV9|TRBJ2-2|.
TGTGCCAGCAGCGTAGTTCCAGGGGTCCACACCGGGGAGCTGTTTTTT
CASSVVPGVHTGELFF
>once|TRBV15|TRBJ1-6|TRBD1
TGTGCCACCAGCAGAAAGACAGGGGATGCTTCACCCCTCCACTTT
CATSRKTGDASPLHF